What follows are 13 T cell receptor beta chains derived from one specimen sequenced in a study of blood T cell repertoires in COVID-19. The assay was immunoSEQ multiplex PCR, and TCRdb's table has in-frame clones only and misses some. The sample holds 150,000 or so clones, roughly 84% seen once. The sequenced sample consisted of peripheral blood. Receptors originate from a woman in her 50s in a cohort sampled during active or convalescent COVID-19.

This rearrangement joins TRBV5-1 to TRBJ1-6; 7 nucleotides agree with TRBD1. The CDR3 is 15 amino acids. CDR1 SGHRS and CDR2 YFSETQ come from the germline V gene. V shed 0 bases, J shed 8 bases, and the junction held 5 bases outside the gene matches. CDR3 sequence (DNA): TGCGCCAGCAGCTTGGCCCAGGGGGGATATTCACCCCTCCACTTT. The encoded protein is CASSLAQGGYSPLHF.

V gene TRBV5-4 combines with J gene TRBJ2-1; 8 nucleotides align to TRBD2. The V and J ends lost 0 bases and 3 bases, in that order; junction bases with no gene match: 2. Germline CDR1 is SGHNT and CDR2 is YYREEE (reference sequence). The CDR3 is 15 amino acids. CDR3 coding DNA: TGTGCCAGCAGCTTGGGGGCGGGGGGCTACAATGAGCAGTTCTTC. Amino acids: CASSLGAGGYNEQFF.

The genes are TRBV20-1 and TRBJ1-1; D gene ambiguous. This CDR3 has 11 amino acids. The germline gives CDR1 DFQATT, CDR2 SNEGSKA (reference sequence). The V end was cut by 6 bases, the J end by 5 bases, with 10 bases between. The CDR3 nucleotides are TGCAGTGCCTTAAAGAGGACTGAAGCTTTCTTT. This codes for CSALKRTEAFF.

This chain connects TRBV19 to TRBJ2-3; 8 bases fit TRBD1. This CDR3 has 15 amino acids. The junction had 9 bases not matched to a gene; V was cut back by 5 bases and J by 5 bases. Germline loops: CDR1 LNHDA, CDR2 SQIVND (reference sequence). The CDR3 nucleotides read TGTGCCAGTAGTCGGCTCAGGGGGCGGTTAGATACGCAGTATTTT. Protein: CASSRLRGRLDTQYF.

The chain employs TRBV6-5 and TRBJ1-6, with a tentative D call TRBD1 (5 bases). The V end was cut by 5 bases, the J end by 3 bases, with 11 bases between. The CDR3 consists of 15 residues. Germline CDR1 is MNHEY and CDR2 is SVGAGI. Here the CDR3 reads CASSPDRNYNSPLHF. For the CDR3, the DNA is TGTGCCAGCAGTCCCGACAGAAACTATAATTCACCCCTCCACTTT.

This chain links TRBV6-6 with TRBJ2-2; 7 bases are shared with TRBD1. The CDR3 has 18 residues. Germline V CDR1 and CDR2: MNHNY, SVGAGI (reference sequence). The trim removed 5 bases at V and 0 bases at J, leaving 12 bases unmatched. CDR3 nucleotide sequence: TGTGCCAGCAGTCGACCGCTGGGGACAGCCTCGAACACCGGGGAGCTGTTTTTT. It codes for CASSRPLGTASNTGELFF.

The chain uses TRBV11-2 and TRBJ1-2, with 8 bases identical to TRBD1. The CDR3 spans 14 residues. Per the germline V gene, CDR1 is SGHAT and CDR2 is FQNNGV. J gave up 8 bases and V 8 bases, and 13 bases lay outside the gene matches. The CDR3 nucleotides are TGTGCCAGCGGAAAACTTCAGGGGGCGGAAGGCTACACCTTC. Its protein product is CASGKLQGAEGYTF.

The rearrangement uses TRBV6-2 or TRBV6-3 and TRBJ1-3; 10 nucleotides line up with TRBD1. The trim removed 4 bases at V and 7 bases at J, leaving 4 bases unmatched. Looked up from germline, CDR1 is MNHEY and CDR2 is SVGEGT. The CDR3 covers 14 residues. CDR3 amino acids: CASSFTGQGNTIYF. The CDR3 DNA is TGTGCCAGCAGTTTTACGGGACAGGGGAACACCATATATTTT.

This chain joins TRBV29-1 and TRBJ1-1; no definite D call. V was trimmed by 1 base and J by 1 base, leaving 4 bases between them. Germline V lookup: CDR1 SQVTM, CDR2 ANQGSEA. The CDR3 length is 12 residues. CDR3 nucleotide sequence: TGCAGCGTTGAAGGAGAGAACACTGAAGCTTTCTTT. This gives the protein CSVEGENTEAFF.

This clone was recorded once. The chain recombines TRBV5-1 with TRBJ2-5; D might be TRBD2 (6 bases). The CDR3 loop spans 14 amino acids. Trimming stripped 2 bases from V and 2 bases from J, with 10 bases between. Per the germline V gene, CDR1 is SGHRS and CDR2 is YFSETQ. CDR3: CASSFNGGQETQYF. CDR3 DNA: TGCGCCAGCAGCTTCAACGGGGGACAAGAGACCCAGTACTTC. The full variable domain, rest sourced from reference TRBV5-1 and TRBJ2-5, is KAGVTQTPRYLIKTRGQQVTLSCSPISGHRSVSWYQQTPGQGLQFLFEYFSETQRNKGNFPGRFSGRQFSNSRSEMNVSTLELGDSALYLCASSFNGGQETQYFGPGTRLLVL.

J is TRBJ2-1 and V is TRBV4-1; 7 nucleotides align to TRBD2. Germline CDR1 is MGHRA and CDR2 is YSYEKL. The CDR3 extends over 16 amino acids. V trimming: 0 bases; J trimming: 2 bases; junction bases outside the gene matches: 4. Written as DNA, the CDR3 is TGCGCCAGCAGCCAAGACGGGGACTATGCCTACAATGAGCAGTTCTTC. Amino acids: CASSQDGDYAYNEQFF.

A few counts support this clone. The chain uses TRBV6-5 and TRBJ1-5, with D hard to call. The germline gives CDR1 MNHEY, CDR2 SVGAGI. The CDR3 totals 12 residues. Trimming cost V 8 bases and J 1 base, with 6 bases left between them. CDR3 nucleotide sequence: TGTGCCAGCGCCGGGAGCAATCAGCCCCAGCATTTT. Translation: CASAGSNQPQHF.

This clone was observed a few times. The rearrangement links TRBV7-6 to TRBJ1-2; 11 nucleotides line up with TRBD1. Germline V lookup: CDR1 SGHVS, CDR2 FNYEAQ. The junction had 2 bases not matched to a gene; V was cut back by 5 bases and J by 6 bases. The CDR3 is made up of 13 amino acids. CDR3 in DNA: TGTGCCAGCAGCCAGGGACAGGGGGATGGCTACACCTTC. This codes for CASSQGQGDGYTF.